The rows below give T cell receptor beta chains drawn from one sample of a study of human T cells and chemical hapten exposure. MiXCR, applied by TCRdb to the RACE reads, yields one record per CDR3 protein. The table records approximately 95,000 distinct CDR3 sequences, more than 9.5% of them present only once. The sequencing used whole blood, collected in connection with sensitization to the hapten diphenylcyclopropenone (DPC). The receptor source for this set is a woman between 40 and 55 years old with alopecia areata. Some clones in this sample may be carry-over from other donors' samples. Both conserved end residues are part of each CDR3. A D gene is named only where the DNA matches it firmly. The listing skips clone size in some rows; elsewhere it reads once, few, many or a size class.

J | D | V | size | DNA | CDR3
TRBJ2-4 | NA | TRBV7-2 | NA | TGTGCCAGCAGCTTAGGTTGGGTGCCAGGCGCGGCCAAAAACATTCAGTACTTC | CASSLGWVPGAAKNIQYF
TRBJ1-4 | NA | TRBV12-5 | many | TGTGCTAGTGGTTTGGGCCAGACTAGGGCTAATGAAAAACTGTTTTTT | CASGLGQTRANEKLFF
TRBJ1-1 | NA | TRBV19 | NA | TGTGCCAGTAGTATAGTCCCGACCGGAGGCACTGAAGCTTTCTTT | CASSIVPTGGTEAFF
TRBJ2-7 | NA | TRBV12-3/TRBV12-4 | NA | TGTGCCAGCAGTACGCGAGGACAGACAGCTTCCTACGAGCAGTACTTC | CASSTRGQTASYEQYF
TRBJ1-1 | NA | TRBV29-1 | NA | TGCAGCGGGACAAGGAACACTGAAGCTTTCTTT | CSGTRNTEAFF
TRBJ1-2 | TRBD1 | TRBV29-1 | NA | TGCAGCGTTGGACCTGACAGGGCTGGGGGCTACACCTTC | CSVGPDRAGGYTF
TRBJ1-2 | NA | TRBV20-1 | many | TGCAGTGCTCTACGGGACGTCTATGGCTACACCTTC | CSALRDVYGYTF
TRBJ1-2 | NA | TRBV6-5 | many | TGTGCCAGCAGTTACCTGGGGACCGGCTATGGCTACACCTTC | CASSYLGTGYGYTF
TRBJ2-4 | TRBD1 | TRBV19 | few | TGTGCCAGTACCCCGGACAGGGGAGTGGCCAAAAACATTCAGTACTTC | CASTPDRGVAKNIQYF
TRBJ1-3 | NA | TRBV29-1 | few | TGCAGCGTGGGGTCGGGGGCCTCTGGAAACACCATATATTTT | CSVGSGASGNTIYF
TRBJ2-7 | TRBD1 | TRBV3-1 | many | TGTGCCAGCAGCCCGAGGACAGGGATTGGAGAGCAGTACTTC | CASSPRTGIGEQYF
TRBJ2-7 | TRBD1 | TRBV11-2 | few | TGTGCCAGCAGCTTCATCCCCAATGGCGAAAGACAGGGACAATTAAGTCCCTTCTACGAGCAGTACTTC | CASSFIPNGERQGQLSPFYEQYF
TRBJ1-1 | NA | TRBV10-3 | many | TGTGCCATCAGTGAGAGGGACACCAACACTGAAGCTTTCTTT | CAISERDTNTEAFF
TRBJ1-6 | NA | TRBV7-2 | few | TGTGCCAGCAGCTTAGATCCACTGCATAATTCACCCCTCCATTTT | CASSLDPLHNSPLHF
TRBJ2-1 | NA | TRBV20-1 | NA | TGCAGTGTTGGAGCGGAGGGAGACAATGAGCAGTTCTTC | CSVGAEGDNEQFF
TRBJ2-3 | TRBD2 | TRBV10-3 | few | TGTGCCATCAGTGGGGGGACTAGCGGGAGCGGTACGCAGTATTTT | CAISGGTSGSGTQYF
TRBJ2-1 | TRBD2 | TRBV7-6 | NA | TGTGCCAGCAGCTCGTCGGGGGGACGCAATGAGCAGTTCTTC | CASSSSGGRNEQFF
TRBJ1-5 | NA | TRBV24-1 | NA | TGTGCCACCAGTGCCGGGGAAAGTCAGCCCCAGCATTTT | CATSAGESQPQHF
TRBJ1-5 | NA | TRBV12-3/TRBV12-4 | few | TGTGCCAGCAGTTTAACGGTAGGCCAGCCCCAGCATTTT | CASSLTVGQPQHF
TRBJ2-1 | TRBD1 | TRBV28 | many | TGTGCCAGCAGGGGGTGGGACAGAGACAATGAGCAGTTCTTC | CASRGWDRDNEQFF
TRBJ2-4 | NA | TRBV7-2 | many | TGTGCCAGCAGCGGAGGGAGGCGCCTAGCCAAAAACATTCAGTACTTC | CASSGGRRLAKNIQYF
TRBJ2-7 | TRBD2 | TRBV30 | few | TGTGCCTGGAGCCTAGCGGGGTCTTACGAGCAGTACTTC | CAWSLAGSYEQYF
TRBJ2-3 | TRBD2 | TRBV6-6 | NA | TGTGCCAGCAGTCACCCGGGACTATGGGATACGCGGTATTTT | CASSHPGLWDTRYF
TRBJ2-3 | NA | TRBV5-5 | NA | TGTGCCAGCAGCCCCCCGTCGGTTGGTGGCACAGATACGCAGTATTTT | CASSPPSVGGTDTQYF
TRBJ2-7 | NA | TRBV6-2/TRBV6-3 | few | TGTGCCAGCAGTTACAGGCGCGGACTTAGCACCTACGAGCAGTACTTC | CASSYRRGLSTYEQYF
TRBJ2-5 | NA | TRBV5-4 | many | TGTGCCAGCAGCTTCGACCCGCGGGAGACCCAGTACTTC | CASSFDPRETQYF
TRBJ2-1 | NA | TRBV7-6 | many | TGTGCCAGCAGCCGCCTGTCCTACAATGAGCAGTTCTTC | CASSRLSYNEQFF